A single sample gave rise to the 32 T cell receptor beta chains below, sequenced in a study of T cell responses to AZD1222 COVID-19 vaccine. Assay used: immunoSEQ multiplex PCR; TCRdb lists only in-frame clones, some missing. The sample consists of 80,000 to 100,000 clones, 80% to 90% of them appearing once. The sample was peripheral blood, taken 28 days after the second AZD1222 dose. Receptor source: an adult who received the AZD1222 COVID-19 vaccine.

The CDR3, as DNA: TGCGCCAGCAGCGGGGTTTGGAGCTCCTACAATGAGCAGTTCTTC. Translating it yields CASSGVWSSYNEQFF. The chain employs TRBV5-1 and TRBJ2-1; D is ambiguous. V lost 4 bases and J lost 0, with 11 bases in between. Germline CDR1 is SGHRS and CDR2 is YFSETQ. The CDR3 is 15 residues long.

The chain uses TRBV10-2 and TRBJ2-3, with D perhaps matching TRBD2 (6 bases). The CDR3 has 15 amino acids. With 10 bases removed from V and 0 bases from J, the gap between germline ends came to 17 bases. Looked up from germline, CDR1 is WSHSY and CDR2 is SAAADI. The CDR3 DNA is TGCGCCACCGTGCCCGGAGGGGTCAGCACAGATACGCAGTATTTT. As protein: CATVPGGVSTDTQYF.

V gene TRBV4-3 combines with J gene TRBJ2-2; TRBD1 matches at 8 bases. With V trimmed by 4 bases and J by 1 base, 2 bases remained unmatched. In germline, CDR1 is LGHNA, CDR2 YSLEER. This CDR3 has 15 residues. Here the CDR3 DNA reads TGCGCCAGCAGCCCTGGGACAGGGAACACCGGGGAGCTGTTTTTT. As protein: CASSPGTGNTGELFF.

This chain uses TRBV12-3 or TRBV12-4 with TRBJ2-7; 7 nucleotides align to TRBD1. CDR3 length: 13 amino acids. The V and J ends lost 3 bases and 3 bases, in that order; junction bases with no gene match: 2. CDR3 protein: CASSLQGDYEQYF. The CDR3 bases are TGTGCCAGCAGTTTGCAGGGGGACTACGAGCAGTACTTC.

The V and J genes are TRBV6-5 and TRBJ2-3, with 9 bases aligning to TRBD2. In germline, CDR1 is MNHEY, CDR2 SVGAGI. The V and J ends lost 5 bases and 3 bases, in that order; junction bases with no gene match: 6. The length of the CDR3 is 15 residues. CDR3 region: CASSPQRGETDTQYF. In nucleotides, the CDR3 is TGTGCCAGCAGTCCTCAGCGGGGGGAAACAGATACGCAGTATTTT.

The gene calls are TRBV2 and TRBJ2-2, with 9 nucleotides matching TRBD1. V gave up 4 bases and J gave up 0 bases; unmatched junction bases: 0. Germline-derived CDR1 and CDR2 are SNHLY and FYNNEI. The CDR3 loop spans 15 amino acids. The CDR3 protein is CASSGDRANTGELFF. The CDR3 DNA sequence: TGTGCCAGCAGTGGGGACAGGGCGAACACCGGGGAGCTGTTTTTT.

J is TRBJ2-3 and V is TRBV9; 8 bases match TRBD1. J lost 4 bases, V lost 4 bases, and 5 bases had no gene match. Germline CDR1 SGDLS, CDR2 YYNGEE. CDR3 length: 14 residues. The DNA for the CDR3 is TGTGCCAGCAGCACGCCGACAGGGGCAGATACGCAGTATTTT. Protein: CASSTPTGADTQYF.

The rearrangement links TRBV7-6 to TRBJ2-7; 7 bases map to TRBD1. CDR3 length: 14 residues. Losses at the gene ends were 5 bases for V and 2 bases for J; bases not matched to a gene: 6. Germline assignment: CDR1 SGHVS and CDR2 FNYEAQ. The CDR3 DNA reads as TGTGCCAGCAGCCCGCGACAGGGCCCCTACGAGCAGTACTTC. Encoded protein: CASSPRQGPYEQYF.

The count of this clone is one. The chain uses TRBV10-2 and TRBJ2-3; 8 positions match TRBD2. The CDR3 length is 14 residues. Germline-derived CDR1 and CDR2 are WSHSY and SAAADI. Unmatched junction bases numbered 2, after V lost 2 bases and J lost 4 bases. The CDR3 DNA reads TGCGCCAGCAGTGAGACGGGGGGGCCAGATACGCAGTATTTT. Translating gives CASSETGGPDTQYF.

In DNA form, the CDR3 reads TGCAGCACTACTAGCGGGAATCAAGAGACCCAGTACTTC. As protein: CSTTSGNQETQYF. This chain links TRBV29-1 with TRBJ2-5; 10 nucleotides align to TRBD2. With 8 bases clipped from V and 2 bases from J, the junction kept 5 bases outside the gene matches. Germline V gene sequence: CDR1 SQVTM, CDR2 ANQGSEA. This CDR3 is built from 13 residues.

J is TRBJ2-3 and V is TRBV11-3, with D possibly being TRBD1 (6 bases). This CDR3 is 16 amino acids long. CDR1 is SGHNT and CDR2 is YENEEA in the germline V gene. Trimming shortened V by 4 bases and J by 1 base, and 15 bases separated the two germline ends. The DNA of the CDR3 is TGTGCCAGCAGCTCCGGACAGCCTGGGGGCACAGATACGCAGTATTTT. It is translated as CASSSGQPGGTDTQYF.

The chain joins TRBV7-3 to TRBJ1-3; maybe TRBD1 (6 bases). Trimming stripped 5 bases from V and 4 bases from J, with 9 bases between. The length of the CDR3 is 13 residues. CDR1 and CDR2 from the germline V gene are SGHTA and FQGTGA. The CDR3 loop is CASSVQGGNTIYF. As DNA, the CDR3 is TGTGCCAGCAGCGTACAGGGAGGAAACACCATATATTTT.

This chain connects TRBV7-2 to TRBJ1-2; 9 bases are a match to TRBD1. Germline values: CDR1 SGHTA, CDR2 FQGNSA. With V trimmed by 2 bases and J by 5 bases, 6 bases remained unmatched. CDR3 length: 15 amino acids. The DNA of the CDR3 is TGTGCCAGCAGCTTATCACAGGGGGCTGGGTATGGCTACACCTTC. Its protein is CASSLSQGAGYGYTF.

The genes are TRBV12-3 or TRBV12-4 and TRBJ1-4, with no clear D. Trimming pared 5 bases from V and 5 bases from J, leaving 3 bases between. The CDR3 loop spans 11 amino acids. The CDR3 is CASSQNEKLFF. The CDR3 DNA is TGTGCCAGCAGTCAAAATGAAAAACTGTTTTTT.

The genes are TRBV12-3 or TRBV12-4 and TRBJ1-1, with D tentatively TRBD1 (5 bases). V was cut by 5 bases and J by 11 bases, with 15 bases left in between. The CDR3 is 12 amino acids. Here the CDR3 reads CASSIPGRGAFF. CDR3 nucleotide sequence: TGTGCCAGCAGTATCCCGGGCCGGGGCGCTTTCTTT.

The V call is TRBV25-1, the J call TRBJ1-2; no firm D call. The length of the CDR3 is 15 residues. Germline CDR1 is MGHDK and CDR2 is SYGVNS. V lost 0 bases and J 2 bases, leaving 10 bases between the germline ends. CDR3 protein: CASSEYGDKNYGYTF. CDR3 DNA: TGTGCCAGCAGTGAATATGGAGACAAAAACTATGGCTACACCTTC.

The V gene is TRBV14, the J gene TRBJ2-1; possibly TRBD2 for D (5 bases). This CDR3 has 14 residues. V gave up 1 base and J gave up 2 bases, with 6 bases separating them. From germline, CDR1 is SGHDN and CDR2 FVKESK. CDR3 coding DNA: TGTGCCAGCAGCCAAGTTAGCGCCTACAATGAGCAGTTCTTC. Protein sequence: CASSQVSAYNEQFF.

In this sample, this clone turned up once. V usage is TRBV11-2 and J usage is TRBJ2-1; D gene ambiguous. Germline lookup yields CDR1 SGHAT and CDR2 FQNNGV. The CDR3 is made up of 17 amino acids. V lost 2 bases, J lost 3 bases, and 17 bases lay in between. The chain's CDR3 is CASSLRFTAPIYNEQFF. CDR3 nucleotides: TGTGCCAGCAGCTTACGGTTTACAGCCCCAATCTACAATGAGCAGTTCTTC. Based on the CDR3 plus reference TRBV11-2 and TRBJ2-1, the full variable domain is EAGVAQSPRYKIIEKRQSVAFWCNPISGHATLYWYQQILGQGPKLLIQFQNNGVVDDSQLPKDRFSAERLKGVDSTLKIQPAKLEDSAVYLCASSLRFTAPIYNEQFFGPGTRLTVL.

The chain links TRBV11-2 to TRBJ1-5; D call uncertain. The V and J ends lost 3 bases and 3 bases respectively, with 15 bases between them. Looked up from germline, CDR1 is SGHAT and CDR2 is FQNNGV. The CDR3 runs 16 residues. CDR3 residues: CASSLGWPALNQPQHF. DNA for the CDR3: TGTGCCAGCAGCTTGGGGTGGCCAGCCCTCAATCAGCCCCAGCATTTT.

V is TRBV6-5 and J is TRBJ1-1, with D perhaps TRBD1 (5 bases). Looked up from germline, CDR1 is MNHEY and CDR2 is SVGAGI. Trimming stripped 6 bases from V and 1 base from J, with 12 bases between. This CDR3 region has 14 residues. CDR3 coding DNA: TGTGCCAGCAGGATCAGGGAACCGAACACTGAAGCTTTCTTT. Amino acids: CASRIREPNTEAFF.

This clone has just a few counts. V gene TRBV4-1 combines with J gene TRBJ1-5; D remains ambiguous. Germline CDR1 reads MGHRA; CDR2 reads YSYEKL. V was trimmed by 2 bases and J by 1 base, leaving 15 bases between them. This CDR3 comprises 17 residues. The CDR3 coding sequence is TGCGCCAGCAGCCAAAGTAGGACCAGAGGGAGCAATCAGCCCCAGCATTTT. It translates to CASSQSRTRGSNQPQHF.

CDR3 coding DNA: TGTGCTAGTGGGAACCCATCTACAAACTATGGCTACACCTTC. It yields the protein CASGNPSTNYGYTF. The chain employs TRBV12-5 and TRBJ1-2; D unresolved. The V and J ends lost 6 bases and 2 bases respectively, with 13 bases between them. CDR3 length equals 14 residues. The germline CDR1 and CDR2 sequences are LGHNT and FRNRAP.

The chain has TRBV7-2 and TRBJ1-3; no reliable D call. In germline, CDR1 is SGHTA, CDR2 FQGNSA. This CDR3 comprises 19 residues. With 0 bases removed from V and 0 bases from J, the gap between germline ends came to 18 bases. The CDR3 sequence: CASSLAPGRYYSSGNTIYF. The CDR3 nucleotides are TGTGCCAGCAGCTTAGCTCCGGGTCGTTACTATAGCTCTGGAAACACCATATATTTT.

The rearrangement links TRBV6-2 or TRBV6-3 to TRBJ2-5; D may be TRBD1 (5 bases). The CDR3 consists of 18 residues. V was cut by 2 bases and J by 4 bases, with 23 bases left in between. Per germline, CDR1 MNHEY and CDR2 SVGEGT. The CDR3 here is CASSYGPPATPQGETQYF. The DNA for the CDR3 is TGTGCCAGCAGTTACGGTCCCCCCGCGACGCCCCAGGGAGAGACCCAGTACTTC.

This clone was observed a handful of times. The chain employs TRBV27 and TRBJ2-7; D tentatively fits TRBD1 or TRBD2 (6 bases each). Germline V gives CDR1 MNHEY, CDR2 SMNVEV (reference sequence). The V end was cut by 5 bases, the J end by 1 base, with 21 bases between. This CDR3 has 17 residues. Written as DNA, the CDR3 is TGTGCCAGCAGTACAGGGATTACTAGCTCAAGATCCTACGAGCAGTACTTC. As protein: CASSTGITSSRSYEQYF.

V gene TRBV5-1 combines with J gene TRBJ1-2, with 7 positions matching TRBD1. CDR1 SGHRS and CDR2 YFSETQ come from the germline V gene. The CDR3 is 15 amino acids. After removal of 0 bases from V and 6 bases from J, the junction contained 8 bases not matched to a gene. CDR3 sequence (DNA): TGCGCCAGCAGCTTGGCCATGCAGGGGGTCGATGGCTACACCTTC. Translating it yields CASSLAMQGVDGYTF.

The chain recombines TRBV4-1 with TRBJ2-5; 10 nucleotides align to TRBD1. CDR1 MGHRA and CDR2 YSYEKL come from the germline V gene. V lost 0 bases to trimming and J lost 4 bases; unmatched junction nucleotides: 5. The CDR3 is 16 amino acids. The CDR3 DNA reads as TGCGCCAGCAGCCAAGATCCCGGGACAGGGGCAGAGACCCAGTACTTC. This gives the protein CASSQDPGTGAETQYF.

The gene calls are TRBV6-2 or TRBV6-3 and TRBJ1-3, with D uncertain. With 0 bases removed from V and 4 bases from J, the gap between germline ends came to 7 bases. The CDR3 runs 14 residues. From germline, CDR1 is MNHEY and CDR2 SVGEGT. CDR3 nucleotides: TGTGCCAGCAGTTACTCGGGAGACGGAAACACCATATATTTT. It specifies CASSYSGDGNTIYF.

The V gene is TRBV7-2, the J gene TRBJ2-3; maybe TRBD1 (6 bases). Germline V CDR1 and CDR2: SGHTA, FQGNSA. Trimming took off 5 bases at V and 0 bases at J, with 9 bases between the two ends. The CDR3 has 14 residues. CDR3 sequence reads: CASSRDRSTDTQYF. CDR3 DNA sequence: TGTGCCAGCAGCCGCGACAGGAGCACAGATACGCAGTATTTT.

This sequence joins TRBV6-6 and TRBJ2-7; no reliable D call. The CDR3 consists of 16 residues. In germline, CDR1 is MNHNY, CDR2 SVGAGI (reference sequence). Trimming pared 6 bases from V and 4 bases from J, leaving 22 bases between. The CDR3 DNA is TGTGCCAGCAGCGCCTCCCAAGCTTCTTCGAATTACGAGCAGTACTTC. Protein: CASSASQASSNYEQYF.

The CDR3 coding sequence is TGTGCCAGCAGCTTAGTGGCAGAGACCCAGTACTTC. Protein product: CASSLVAETQYF. J is TRBJ2-5 and V is TRBV7-9; the D is unclear. Germline CDR1 and CDR2: SEHNR and FQNEAQ (reference sequence). CDR3 length: 12 amino acids. V dropped 1 base and J dropped 4 bases, with 4 bases sitting between them.

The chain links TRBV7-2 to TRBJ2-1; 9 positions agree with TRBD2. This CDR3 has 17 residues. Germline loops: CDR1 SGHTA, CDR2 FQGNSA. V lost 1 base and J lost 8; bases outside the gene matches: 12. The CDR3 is CASSLGGLATQDDEQFF. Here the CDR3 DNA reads TGTGCCAGCAGCTTAGGGGGACTAGCCACTCAGGACGATGAGCAGTTCTTC.